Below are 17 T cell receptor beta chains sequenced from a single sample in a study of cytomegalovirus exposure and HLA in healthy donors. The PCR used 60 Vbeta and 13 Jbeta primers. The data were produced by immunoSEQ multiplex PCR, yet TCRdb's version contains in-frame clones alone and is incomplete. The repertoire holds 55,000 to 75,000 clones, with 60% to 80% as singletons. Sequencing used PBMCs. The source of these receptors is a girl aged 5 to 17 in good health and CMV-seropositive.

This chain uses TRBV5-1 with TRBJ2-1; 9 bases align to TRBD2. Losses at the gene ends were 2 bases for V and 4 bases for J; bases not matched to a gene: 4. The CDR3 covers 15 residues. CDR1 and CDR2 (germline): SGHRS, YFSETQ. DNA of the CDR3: TGCGCCAGCAGCTTCTCTGCGGGGGGGTACAATGAGCAGTTCTTC. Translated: CASSFSAGGYNEQFF.

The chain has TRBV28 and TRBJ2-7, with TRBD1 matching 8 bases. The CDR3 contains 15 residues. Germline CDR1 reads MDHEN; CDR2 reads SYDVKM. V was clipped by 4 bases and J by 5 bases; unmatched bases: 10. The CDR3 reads CASSSQGAHRDEQYF. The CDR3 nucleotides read TGTGCCAGCAGTTCTCAGGGGGCTCACAGGGACGAGCAGTACTTC.

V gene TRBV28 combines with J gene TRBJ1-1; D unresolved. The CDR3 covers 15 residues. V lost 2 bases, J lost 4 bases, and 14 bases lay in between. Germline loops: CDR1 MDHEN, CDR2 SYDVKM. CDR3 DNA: TGTGCCAGCAGTTTAGATCGACCTAGAGGCACTGAAGCTTTCTTT. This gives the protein CASSLDRPRGTEAFF.

The CDR3 DNA sequence: TGTGCCATCAGTGGTTCCCCTTCGAACACTGAAGCTTTCTTT. This encodes CAISGSPSNTEAFF. The chain uses TRBV10-3 and TRBJ1-1; D gene unclear. This CDR3 is built from 14 residues. The V end was cut by 4 bases, the J end by 1 base, with 10 bases between. Germline lookup yields CDR1 ENHRY and CDR2 SYGVKD.

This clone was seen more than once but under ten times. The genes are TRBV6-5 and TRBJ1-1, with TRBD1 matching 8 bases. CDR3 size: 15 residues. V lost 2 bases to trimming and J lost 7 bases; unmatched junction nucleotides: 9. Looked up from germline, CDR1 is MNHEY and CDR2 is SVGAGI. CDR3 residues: CASSYGTGARSEAFF. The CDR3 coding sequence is TGTGCCAGCAGTTACGGGACAGGAGCAAGAAGTGAAGCTTTCTTT.

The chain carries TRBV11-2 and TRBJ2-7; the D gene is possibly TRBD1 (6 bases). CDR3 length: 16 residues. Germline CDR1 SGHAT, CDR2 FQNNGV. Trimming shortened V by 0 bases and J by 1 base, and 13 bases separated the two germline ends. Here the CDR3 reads CASSLEVGDISYEQYF. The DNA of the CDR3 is TGTGCCAGCAGCTTAGAGGTGGGGGACATATCCTACGAGCAGTACTTC.

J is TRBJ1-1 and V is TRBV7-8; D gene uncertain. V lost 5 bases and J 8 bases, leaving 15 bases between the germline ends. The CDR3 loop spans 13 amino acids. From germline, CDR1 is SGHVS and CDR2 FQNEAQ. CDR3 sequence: CASSTRTGREAFF. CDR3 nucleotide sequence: TGTGCCAGCAGCACTAGGACCGGGAGAGAAGCTTTCTTT.

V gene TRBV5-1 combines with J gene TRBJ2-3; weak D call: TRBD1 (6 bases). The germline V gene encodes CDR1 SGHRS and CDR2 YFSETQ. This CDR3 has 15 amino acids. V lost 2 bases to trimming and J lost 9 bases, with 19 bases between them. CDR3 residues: CASSLPTGPTQTQYF. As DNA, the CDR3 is TGCGCCAGCAGCTTACCTACAGGGCCTACTCAAACGCAGTATTTT.

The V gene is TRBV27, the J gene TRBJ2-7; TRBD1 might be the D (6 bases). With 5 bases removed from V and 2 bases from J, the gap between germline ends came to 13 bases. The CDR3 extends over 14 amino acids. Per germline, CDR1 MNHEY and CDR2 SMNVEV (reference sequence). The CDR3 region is CASSVQGSAYEQYF. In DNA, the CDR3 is TGTGCCAGCAGTGTACAGGGATCGGCCTACGAGCAGTACTTC.

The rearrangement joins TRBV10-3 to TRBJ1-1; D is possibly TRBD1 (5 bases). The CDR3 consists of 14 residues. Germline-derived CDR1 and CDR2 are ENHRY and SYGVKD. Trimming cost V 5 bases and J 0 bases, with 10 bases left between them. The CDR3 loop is CAISQGTMNTEAFF. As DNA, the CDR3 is TGTGCCATCAGTCAGGGAACAATGAACACTGAAGCTTTCTTT.

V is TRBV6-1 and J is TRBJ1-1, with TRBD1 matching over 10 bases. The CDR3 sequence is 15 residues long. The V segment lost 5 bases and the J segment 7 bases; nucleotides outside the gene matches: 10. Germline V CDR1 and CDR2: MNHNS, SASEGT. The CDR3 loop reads CASSSGTGEGIEAFF. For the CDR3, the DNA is TGTGCCAGCAGTTCAGGGACAGGGGAGGGAATTGAAGCTTTCTTT.

The CDR3 protein is CASSQTRSTGELFF. CDR3 coding DNA: TGTGCCAGCAGCCAAACTAGGAGCACCGGGGAGCTGTTTTTT. This rearrangement joins TRBV14 to TRBJ2-2; D is possibly TRBD2 (5 bases). Germline V gene lookup returns CDR1 SGHDN and CDR2 FVKESK. The CDR3 has 14 amino acids. With 2 bases removed from V and 4 bases from J, the gap between germline ends came to 8 bases.

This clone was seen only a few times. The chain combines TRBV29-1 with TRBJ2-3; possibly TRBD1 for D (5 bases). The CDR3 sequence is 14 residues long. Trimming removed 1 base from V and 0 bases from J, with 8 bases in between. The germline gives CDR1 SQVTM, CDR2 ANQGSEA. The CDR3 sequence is CSVEGRQSTDTQYF. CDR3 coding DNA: TGCAGCGTTGAAGGTCGACAGAGCACAGATACGCAGTATTTT.

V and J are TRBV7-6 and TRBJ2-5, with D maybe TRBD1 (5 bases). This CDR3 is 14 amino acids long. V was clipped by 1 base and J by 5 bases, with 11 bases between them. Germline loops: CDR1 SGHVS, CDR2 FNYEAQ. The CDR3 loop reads CASSLEGYGETQYF. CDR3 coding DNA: TGTGCCAGCAGCTTAGAGGGGTATGGGGAGACCCAGTACTTC.

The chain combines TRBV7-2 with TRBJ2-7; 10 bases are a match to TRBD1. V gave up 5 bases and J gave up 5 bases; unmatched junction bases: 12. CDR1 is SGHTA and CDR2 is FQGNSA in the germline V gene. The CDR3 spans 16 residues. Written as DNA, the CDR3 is TGTGCCAGCAGCCGCCCCCCGGGACAGGGGCACCACGAGCAGTACTTC. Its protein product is CASSRPPGQGHHEQYF. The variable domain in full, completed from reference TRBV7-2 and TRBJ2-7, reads GAGVSQSPSNKVTEKGKDVELRCDPISGHTALYWYRQSLGQGLEFLIYFQGNSAPDKSGLPSDRFSAERTGGSVSTLTIQRTQQEDSAVYLCASSRPPGQGHHEQYFGPGTRLTVT.

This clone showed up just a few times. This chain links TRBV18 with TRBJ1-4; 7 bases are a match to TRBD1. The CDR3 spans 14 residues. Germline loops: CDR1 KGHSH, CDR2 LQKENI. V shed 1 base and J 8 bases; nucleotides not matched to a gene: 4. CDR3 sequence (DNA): TGTGCCAGCTCACCACGACAGGGTGACGAAAAACTGTTTTTT. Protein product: CASSPRQGDEKLFF. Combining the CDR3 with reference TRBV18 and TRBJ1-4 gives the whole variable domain NAGVMQNPRHLVRRRGQEARLRCSPMKGHSHVYWYRQLPEEGLKFMVYLQKENIIDESGMPKERFSAEFPKEGPSILRIQQVVRGDSAAYFCASSPRQGDEKLFFGSGTQLSVL.

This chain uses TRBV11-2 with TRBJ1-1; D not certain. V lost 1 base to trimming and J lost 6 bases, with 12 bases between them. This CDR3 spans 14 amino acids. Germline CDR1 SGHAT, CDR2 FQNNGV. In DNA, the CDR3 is TGTGCCAGCAGCTTAGCCTCCAGGCCTGCTGAAGCTTTCTTT. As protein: CASSLASRPAEAFF. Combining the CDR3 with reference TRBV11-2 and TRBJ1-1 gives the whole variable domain EAGVAQSPRYKIIEKRQSVAFWCNPISGHATLYWYQQILGQGPKLLIQFQNNGVVDDSQLPKDRFSAERLKGVDSTLKIQPAKLEDSAVYLCASSLASRPAEAFFGQGTRLTVV.